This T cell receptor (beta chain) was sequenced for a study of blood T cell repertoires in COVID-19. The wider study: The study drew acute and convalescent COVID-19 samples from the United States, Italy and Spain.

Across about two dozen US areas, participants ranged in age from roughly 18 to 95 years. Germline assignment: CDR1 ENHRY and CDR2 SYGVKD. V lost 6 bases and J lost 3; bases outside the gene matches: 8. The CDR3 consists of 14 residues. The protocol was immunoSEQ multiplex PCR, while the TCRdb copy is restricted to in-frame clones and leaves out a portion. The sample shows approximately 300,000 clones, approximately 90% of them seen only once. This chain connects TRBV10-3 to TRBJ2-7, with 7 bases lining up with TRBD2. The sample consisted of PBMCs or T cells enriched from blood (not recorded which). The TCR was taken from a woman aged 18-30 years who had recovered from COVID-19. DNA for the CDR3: TGTGCCATCAGAAAAGCGGGGTCCAGCTACGAGCAGTACTTC. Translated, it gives CAIRKAGSSYEQYF.